A single sample is the source of the 30 T cell receptor beta chains below, sequenced in a study of OX40 agonist ivuxolimab in advanced cancers. Sequencing used immunoSEQ multiplex PCR; TCRdb keeps in-frame clones, though not all of them. The sample yields roughly 97,000 clones, around nine tenths seen once. Here the sequenced sample was CD4+ or CD8+ T cells sorted from blood, taken in a trial of the OX40 agonist ivuxolimab. The receptor source for this set is an adult with an advanced solid tumor such as melanoma, head and neck, liver or kidney cancer.

A single count supports this clone. This chain links TRBV28 with TRBJ2-5; a possible D gene is TRBD2 (5 bases). This CDR3 is 13 amino acids long. CDR1 is MDHEN, CDR2 SYDVKM, per germline. Trimming left V 6 bases short and J 5 bases short, with 13 bases between. In nucleotides, the CDR3 is TGTGCCAGCAGCGGGGAACAAGTGGAGACCCAGTACTTC. This encodes CASSGEQVETQYF. The entire variable domain, with the rest obtained from reference TRBV28 and TRBJ2-5, is as follows: DVKVTQSSRYLVKRTGEKVFLECVQDMDHENMFWYRQDPGLGLRLIYFSYDVKMKEKGDIPEGYSVSREKKERFSLILESASTNQTSMYLCASSGEQVETQYFGPGTRLLVL.

Concerning this clone itself: A read error may produce the germline difference seen at one junction end. The rearrangement joins TRBV5-1 to TRBJ1-1; 8 bases fit TRBD1. CDR3 length equals 14 residues. Germline lookup yields CDR1 SGHRS and CDR2 YFSETQ. The CDR3 reads CASTLQGANTEAFF. CDR3 in DNA: TGCGCCAGCACCTTGCAGGGGGCGAACACTGAAGCTTTCTTT.

The chain recombines TRBV30 with TRBJ1-1; D is perhaps TRBD1 (5 bases). Germline V gene lookup returns CDR1 GTSNPN and CDR2 SVGIG (reference sequence). This CDR3 contains 13 residues. V gave up 1 base and J gave up 5 bases, with 11 bases separating them. The CDR3 DNA sequence: TGTGCCTGGAGTGCACGGGGCGGAACTGAAGCTTTCTTT. Residues: CAWSARGGTEAFF.

V and J are TRBV18 and TRBJ2-5; D perhaps matches TRBD1 (6 bases). V shed 5 bases and J shed 2 bases, with 15 bases lying between them. The CDR3 sequence is 15 residues long. Germline V gene sequence: CDR1 KGHSH, CDR2 LQKENI. The CDR3, as DNA: TGTGCCAGCTCATCCTACGGGACATTGCAAGAGACCCAGTACTTC. Residues: CASSSYGTLQETQYF.

This chain uses TRBV19 with TRBJ2-2; either TRBD1 or TRBD2 may supply D (5 bases each). The CDR3 totals 13 residues. Germline V gene data show CDR1 as LNHDA and CDR2 as SQIVND (reference sequence). The V gene lost 11 bases and the J gene lost 2 bases, with 12 bases spanning the gap. The CDR3 sequence: CAVVGDNTGELFF. CDR3 coding DNA: TGTGCCGTCGTTGGGGACAACACCGGGGAGCTGTTTTTT.

In this sample, this clone turned up once. V usage is TRBV10-1 and J usage is TRBJ1-2, with 7 bases matching TRBD1. CDR3 size: 13 residues. Germline values: CDR1 WNHNN, CDR2 SYGVQD (reference sequence). The V gene end was trimmed by 9 bases and the J gene end by 2 bases; junction bases not matched to a gene: 6. The CDR3 bases are TGCGCCAGTGCGACAGGGACCAACTATGGCTACACCTTC. Its protein product is CASATGTNYGYTF.

The rearrangement links TRBV28 to TRBJ2-2; TRBD2 agrees at 10 bases. Germline V gene data show CDR1 as MDHEN and CDR2 as SYDVKM. The V gene end was trimmed by 2 bases and the J gene end by 3 bases; junction bases not matched to a gene: 3. CDR3 size: 16 residues. Here the CDR3 DNA reads TGTGCCAGCAGTTTACTAGCGGGGGCTTACACCGGGGAGCTGTTTTTT. Amino acid sequence: CASSLLAGAYTGELFF.

V gene TRBV4-3 combines with J gene TRBJ2-7; D not certain. Germline V lookup: CDR1 LGHNA, CDR2 YSLEER. Trimming pared 0 bases from V and 0 bases from J, leaving 9 bases between. This CDR3 comprises 15 residues. The CDR3: CASSQEAGHSYEQYF. CDR3 nucleotides: TGCGCCAGCAGCCAAGAGGCCGGCCACTCCTACGAGCAGTACTTC.

The chain combines TRBV30 with TRBJ2-5; 8 nucleotides agree with TRBD1. The end of the DNA fits TRBJ2-7 better, so the J call may be wrong. CDR3 size: 14 residues. Germline values: CDR1 GTSNPN, CDR2 SVGIG (reference sequence). The CDR3 is CAGTGTGSSYEQYF. Written as DNA, the CDR3 is TGTGCCGGTACCGGGACAGGTTCCTCCTACGAGCAGTACTTC.

The V gene is TRBV10-1, the J gene TRBJ2-1; TRBD2 aligns across 9 bases. From germline, CDR1 is WNHNN and CDR2 SYGVQD (reference sequence). The length of the CDR3 is 14 residues. V lost 6 bases, J lost 4 bases, and 4 bases stayed unmatched. In DNA form, the CDR3 reads TGCGCCAGCAGCCTAGCGGGAACTTACAATGAGCAGTTCTTC. Amino acid sequence: CASSLAGTYNEQFF.

The gene calls are TRBV10-3 and TRBJ1-5; 9 bases map to TRBD1. The CDR3 runs to 15 residues. Looked up from germline, CDR1 is ENHRY and CDR2 is SYGVKD. The ends lost 4 bases at V and 4 bases at J; junction bases unmatched: 5. The CDR3 DNA follows: TGTGCCATCAGTGCCCTTGGGACAGGGAATCAGCCCCAGCATTTT. Encoded protein: CAISALGTGNQPQHF.

This chain joins TRBV6-5 and TRBJ2-7, with D hard to call. Per germline, CDR1 MNHEY and CDR2 SVGAGI. The CDR3 consists of 13 residues. With 6 bases removed from V and 4 bases from J, the gap between germline ends came to 13 bases. The CDR3 bases are TGTGCCAGCAGGACCCTCGGACGATACGAGCAGTACTTC. Translation gives CASRTLGRYEQYF.

The gene calls are TRBV11-2 and TRBJ2-7; 8 nucleotides line up with TRBD1. J gave up 2 bases and V 0 bases, and 6 bases lay outside the gene matches. CDR3 length: 16 residues. Looked up from germline, CDR1 is SGHAT and CDR2 is FQNNGV. The CDR3 bases are TGTGCCAGCAGCTTAGATCAGGGGGCGAGGACCTACGAGCAGTACTTC. Its protein product is CASSLDQGARTYEQYF.

The chain links TRBV7-2 to TRBJ1-1; tentative D call: TRBD1 (6 bases). Germline values: CDR1 SGHTA, CDR2 FQGNSA. V was shortened by 0 bases and J by 2 bases, with 13 bases between the two germline ends. This CDR3 has 16 amino acids. CDR3 nucleotides: TGTGCCAGCAGCTTAGCTCGTACAGGGATTAACACTGAAGCTTTCTTT. This sequence encodes CASSLARTGINTEAFF.

This rearrangement joins TRBV6-1 to TRBJ1-2, with TRBD1 as a possible D gene (6 bases). CDR1 is MNHNS, CDR2 SASEGT, per germline. The CDR3 runs to 16 residues. Deletions cut 2 bases from V and 8 bases from J, with 21 bases between. The CDR3 loop reads CASSELGGVNPWGYTF. CDR3 nucleotides: TGTGCCAGCAGTGAACTGGGGGGCGTCAATCCATGGGGCTACACCTTC.

The sample holds one count of this clone. The CDR3 DNA reads as TGTGCCAGCAGCTCGGGACAACTGACAGGTGAAGCTTTCTTT. Its translation: CASSSGQLTGEAFF. The gene calls are TRBV28 and TRBJ1-1; possible D gene TRBD1, 6 bases. The germline V and J ends were trimmed by 6 bases and 7 bases, with 18 bases remaining between them. The CDR3 totals 14 residues. Germline V gene data show CDR1 as MDHEN and CDR2 as SYDVKM.

The chain couples TRBV5-1 to TRBJ2-2; 8 bases fit TRBD1. Germline V gene data show CDR1 as SGHRS and CDR2 as YFSETQ. The CDR3 is made up of 16 amino acids. With V trimmed by 4 bases and J by 2 bases, 7 bases remained unmatched. DNA of the CDR3: TGCGCCAGCAGCCAGACCGGGACAGGCAACACCGGGGAGCTGTTTTTT. Residues: CASSQTGTGNTGELFF.

The gene calls are TRBV19 and TRBJ1-2; D may be TRBD1 (5 bases). V lost 6 bases to trimming and J lost 2 bases, with 13 bases between them. Germline lookup yields CDR1 LNHDA and CDR2 SQIVND (reference sequence). This CDR3 is built from 14 residues. CDR3 DNA sequence: TGTGCCAGTAGGCGTGGGGGGACCAACTATGGCTACACCTTC. Its translation: CASRRGGTNYGYTF.

The chain is built from TRBV19 and TRBJ1-6; TRBD1 aligns across 7 bases. Germline trimming cut 7 bases from V and 4 bases from J; bases unmatched to any gene: 7. The CDR3 extends over 15 amino acids. The germline V gene has CDR1 LNHDA and CDR2 SQIVND (reference sequence). The CDR3 DNA is TGTGCCAGTACTACCGACAGGGTTTATAATTCACCCCTCCACTTT. Translating it yields CASTTDRVYNSPLHF.

In its sample, this clone was seen a few times. The chain uses TRBV7-2 and TRBJ2-7; possibly TRBD1 or TRBD2 for D (5 bases each). The V end lost 7 bases, the J end lost 5 bases, and 15 bases lay between the germline ends. CDR1 is SGHTA and CDR2 is FQGNSA in the germline V gene. This CDR3 is built from 13 residues. Written as DNA, the CDR3 is TGTGCCAGCACCCCGGGGCAGCCCAACGAGCAGTACTTC. It specifies CASTPGQPNEQYF.

The chain carries TRBV11-2 and TRBJ2-7, with TRBD1 as a possible D gene (7 bases). CDR3 size: 15 residues. The germline V and J ends were trimmed by 0 bases and 7 bases, with 16 bases remaining between them. Germline CDR1 is SGHAT and CDR2 is FQNNGV. For the CDR3, the DNA is TGTGCCAGCAGCTTAGATACGGAGGGGGCGAGGGAGCAGTACTTC. It specifies CASSLDTEGAREQYF. The full variable domain, in which reference TRBV11-2 and TRBJ2-7 provide the parts outside the CDR3, is EAGVAQSPRYKIIEKRQSVAFWCNPISGHATLYWYQQILGQGPKLLIQFQNNGVVDDSQLPKDRFSAERLKGVDSTLKIQPAKLEDSAVYLCASSLDTEGAREQYFGPGTRLTVT.

V is TRBV19 and J is TRBJ1-2; the D gene is possibly TRBD1 (5 bases). The germline V and J ends were trimmed by 7 bases and 2 bases, with 20 bases remaining between them. Germline V gene lookup returns CDR1 LNHDA and CDR2 SQIVND (reference sequence). The CDR3 spans 16 residues. CDR3 nucleotides: TGTGCCAGTATGGAGGACCCGGGACTCCAGAACTATGGCTACACCTTC. It translates to CASMEDPGLQNYGYTF.

The count of this clone is one. In DNA form, the CDR3 reads TGTGCCAGCAGTGCCCTCTGGAGTGATGGCTATGGCTACACCTTC. This sequence encodes CASSALWSDGYGYTF. The chain joins TRBV28 to TRBJ1-2; D is undetermined. V lost 5 bases and J lost 4, with 17 bases in between. Germline V CDR1 and CDR2: MDHEN, SYDVKM. This CDR3 is built from 15 residues.

J is TRBJ2-1 and V is TRBV6-4; D gene uncertain. This CDR3 is 12 amino acids long. From germline, CDR1 is MRHNA and CDR2 SNTAGT. Trimming pared 2 bases from V and 6 bases from J, leaving 5 bases between. The CDR3 sequence is CASSDSANEQFF. In DNA form, the CDR3 reads TGTGCCAGCAGTGACAGTGCCAATGAGCAGTTCTTC.

V is TRBV11-2 and J is TRBJ2-1; D remains unclear. The V gene lost 5 bases and the J gene lost 7 bases, with 15 bases spanning the gap. The CDR3 is 14 residues long. Germline V gives CDR1 SGHAT, CDR2 FQNNGV. In nucleotides, the CDR3 is TGTGCCAGCAGCCCCAACGAAGCTCGGAATGAGCAGTTCTTC. Translating gives CASSPNEARNEQFF.

This chain uses TRBV4-3 with TRBJ2-1; 10 bases match TRBD1. The J segment lost 4 bases and the V segment lost 0 bases, leaving 3 bases of the junction unmatched. CDR1 is LGHNA, CDR2 YSLEER, per germline. The CDR3 consists of 16 residues. The chain's CDR3 is CASSQEGTGVYNEQFF. Written as DNA, the CDR3 is TGCGCCAGCAGCCAAGAAGGGACAGGGGTGTACAATGAGCAGTTCTTC.

V is TRBV2 and J is TRBJ1-6, with D perhaps matching TRBD1 (5 bases). The length of the CDR3 is 15 residues. Germline V gene sequence: CDR1 SNHLY, CDR2 FYNNEI. Trimming removed 4 bases from V and 9 bases from J, with 16 bases in between. This CDR3 reads CASSVQEVPSSPLHF. DNA of the CDR3: TGTGCCAGCAGTGTACAGGAGGTTCCCTCTTCACCCCTCCACTTT.

DNA for the CDR3: TGTGCCAGCAGCTTGAATCAACTAGGTCTGTTTTTT. Protein product: CASSLNQLGLFF. The rearrangement uses TRBV7-2 and TRBJ2-2, with D maybe TRBD2 (5 bases). Trimming shortened V by 3 bases and J by 14 bases, and 13 bases separated the two germline ends. CDR3 length: 12 amino acids. The germline V gene encodes CDR1 SGHTA and CDR2 FQGNSA.

The CDR3 DNA reads as TGTGCCATCAGCGACCCCAGAACGGCAGAAGCTTTCTTT. It is translated as CAISDPRTAEAFF. V is TRBV10-3 and J is TRBJ1-1; D uncertain. Looked up from germline, CDR1 is ENHRY and CDR2 is SYGVKD. The CDR3 spans 13 residues. V was shortened by 6 bases and J by 8 bases, with 16 bases between the two germline ends.

This chain connects TRBV6-4 to TRBJ1-6, with 7 nucleotides matching TRBD1. The CDR3 loop spans 12 amino acids. Losses at the gene ends were 6 bases for V and 11 bases for J; bases not matched to a gene: 4. CDR1 is MRHNA, CDR2 SNTAGT, per germline. For the CDR3, the DNA is TGTGCCAGCAGACAGGGGAATGCACCCCTCCACTTT. This encodes CASRQGNAPLHF.